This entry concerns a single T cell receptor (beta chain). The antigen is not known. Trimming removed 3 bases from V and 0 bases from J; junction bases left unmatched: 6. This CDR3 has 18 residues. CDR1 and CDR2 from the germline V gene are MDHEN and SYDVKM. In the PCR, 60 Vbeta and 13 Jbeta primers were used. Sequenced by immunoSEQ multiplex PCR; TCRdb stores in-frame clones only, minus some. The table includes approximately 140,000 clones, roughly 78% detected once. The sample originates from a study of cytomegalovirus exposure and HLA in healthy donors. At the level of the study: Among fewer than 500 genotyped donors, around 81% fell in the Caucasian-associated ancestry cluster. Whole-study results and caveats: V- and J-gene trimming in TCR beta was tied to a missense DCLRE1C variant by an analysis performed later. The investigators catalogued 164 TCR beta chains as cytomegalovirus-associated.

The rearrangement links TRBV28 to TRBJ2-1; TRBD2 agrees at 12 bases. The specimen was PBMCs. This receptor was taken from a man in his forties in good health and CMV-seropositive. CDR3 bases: TGTGCCAGCAGTTTTGTCGGACTAGCGGGAATCTCCTACAATGAGCAGTTCTTC. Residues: CASSFVGLAGISYNEQFF.